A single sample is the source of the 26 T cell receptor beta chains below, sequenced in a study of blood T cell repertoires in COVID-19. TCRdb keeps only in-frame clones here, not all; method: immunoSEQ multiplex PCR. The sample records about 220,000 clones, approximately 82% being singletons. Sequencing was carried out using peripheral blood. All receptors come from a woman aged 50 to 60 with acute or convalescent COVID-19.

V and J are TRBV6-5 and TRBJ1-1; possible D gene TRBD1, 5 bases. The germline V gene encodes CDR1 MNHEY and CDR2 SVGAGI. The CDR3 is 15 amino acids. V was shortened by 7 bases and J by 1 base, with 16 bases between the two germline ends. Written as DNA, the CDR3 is TGTGCCAGCAAATTTGATGGCGACAGGAACACTGAAGCTTTCTTT. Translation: CASKFDGDRNTEAFF.

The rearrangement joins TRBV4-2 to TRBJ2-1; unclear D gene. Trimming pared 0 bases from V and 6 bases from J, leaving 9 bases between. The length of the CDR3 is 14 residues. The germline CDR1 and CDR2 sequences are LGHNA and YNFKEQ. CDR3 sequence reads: CASSQEILLNEQFF. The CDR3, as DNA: TGTGCCAGCAGCCAAGAGATACTTCTCAATGAGCAGTTCTTC.

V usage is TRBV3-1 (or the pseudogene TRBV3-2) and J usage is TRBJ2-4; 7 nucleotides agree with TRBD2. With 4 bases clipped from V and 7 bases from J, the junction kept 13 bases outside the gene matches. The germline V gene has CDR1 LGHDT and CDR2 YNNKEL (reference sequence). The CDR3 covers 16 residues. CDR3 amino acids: CASSPSGESGRNIQYF. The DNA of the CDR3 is TGTGCCAGCAGCCCTAGCGGTGAATCGGGTCGGAACATTCAGTACTTC.

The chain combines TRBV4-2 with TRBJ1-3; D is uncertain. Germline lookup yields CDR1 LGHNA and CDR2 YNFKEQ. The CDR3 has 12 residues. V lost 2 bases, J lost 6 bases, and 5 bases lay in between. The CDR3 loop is CASSQTENTIYF. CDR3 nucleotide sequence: TGTGCCAGCAGCCAAACAGAAAACACCATATATTTT.

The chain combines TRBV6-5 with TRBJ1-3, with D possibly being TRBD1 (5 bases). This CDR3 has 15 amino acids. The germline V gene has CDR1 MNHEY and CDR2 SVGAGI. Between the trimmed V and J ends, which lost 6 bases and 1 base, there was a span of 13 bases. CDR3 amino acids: CASSAGRQSGNTIYF. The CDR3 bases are TGTGCCAGCAGCGCGGGACGTCAATCTGGAAACACCATATATTTT.

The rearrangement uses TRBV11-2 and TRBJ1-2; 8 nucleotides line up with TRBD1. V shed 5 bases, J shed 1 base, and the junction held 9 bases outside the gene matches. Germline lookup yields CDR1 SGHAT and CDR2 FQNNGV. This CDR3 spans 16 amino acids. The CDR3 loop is CASSPGQGAHNYGYTF. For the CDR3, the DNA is TGTGCCAGCAGCCCTGGACAGGGAGCGCATAACTATGGCTACACCTTC.

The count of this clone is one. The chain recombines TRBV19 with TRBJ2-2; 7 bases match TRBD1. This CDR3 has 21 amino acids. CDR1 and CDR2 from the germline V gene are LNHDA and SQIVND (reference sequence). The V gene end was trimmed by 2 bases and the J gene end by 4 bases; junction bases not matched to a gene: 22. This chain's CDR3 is CASSIRPKLTGSSGLTGELFF. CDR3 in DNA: TGTGCCAGTAGTATACGGCCCAAACTGACAGGGTCAAGTGGTCTCACCGGGGAGCTGTTTTTT. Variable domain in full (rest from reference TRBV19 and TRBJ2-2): DGGITQSPKYLFRKEGQNVTLSCEQNLNHDAMYWYRQDPGQGLRLIYYSQIVNDFQKGDIAEGYSVSREKKESFPLTVTSAQKNPTAFYLCASSIRPKLTGSSGLTGELFFGEGSRLTVL.

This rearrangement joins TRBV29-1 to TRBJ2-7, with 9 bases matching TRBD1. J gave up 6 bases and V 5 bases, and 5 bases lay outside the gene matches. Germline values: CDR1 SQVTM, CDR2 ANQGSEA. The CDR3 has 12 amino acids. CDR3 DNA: TGCAGCGTTCCGGGACAGGGAGGCGAGCAGTACTTC. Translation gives CSVPGQGGEQYF.

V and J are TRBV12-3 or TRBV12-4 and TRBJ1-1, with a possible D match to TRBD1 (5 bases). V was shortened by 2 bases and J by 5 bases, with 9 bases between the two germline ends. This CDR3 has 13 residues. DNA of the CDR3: TGTGCCAGCAGTTTAATGGACATGACTGAAGCTTTCTTT. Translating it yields CASSLMDMTEAFF.

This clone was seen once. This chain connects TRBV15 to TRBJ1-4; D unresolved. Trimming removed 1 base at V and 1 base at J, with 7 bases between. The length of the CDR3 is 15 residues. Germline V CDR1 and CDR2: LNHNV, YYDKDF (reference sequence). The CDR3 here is CATSRGWQTNEKLFF. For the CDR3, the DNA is TGTGCCACCAGCAGAGGTTGGCAAACTAATGAAAAACTGTTTTTT.

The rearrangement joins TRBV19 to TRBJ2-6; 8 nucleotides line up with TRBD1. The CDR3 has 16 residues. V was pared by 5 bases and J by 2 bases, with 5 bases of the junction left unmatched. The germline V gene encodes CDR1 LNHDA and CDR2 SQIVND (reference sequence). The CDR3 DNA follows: TGTGCCAGTAGTCTCGGACAGGGAGCTGGGGCCAACGTCCTGACTTTC. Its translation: CASSLGQGAGANVLTF.

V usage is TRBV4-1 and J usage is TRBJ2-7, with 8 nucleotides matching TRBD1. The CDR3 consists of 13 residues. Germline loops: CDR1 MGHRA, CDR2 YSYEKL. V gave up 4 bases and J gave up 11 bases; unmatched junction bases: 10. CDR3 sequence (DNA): TGCGCCAGCAGCCCGGAGGGGACAGGAGGGAAGTACTTC. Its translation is CASSPEGTGGKYF.

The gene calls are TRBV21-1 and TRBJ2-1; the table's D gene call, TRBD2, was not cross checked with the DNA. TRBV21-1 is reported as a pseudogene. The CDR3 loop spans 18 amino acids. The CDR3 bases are TGTGCCAGCAGCAATACGCGTTCGGTACTAGCGAGTTACAATGAGCAGTTCTTC. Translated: CASSNTRSVLASYNEQFF.

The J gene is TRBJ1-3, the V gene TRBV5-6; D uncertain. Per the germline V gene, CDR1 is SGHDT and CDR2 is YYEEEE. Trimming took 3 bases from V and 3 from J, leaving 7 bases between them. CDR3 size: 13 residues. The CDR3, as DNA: TGTGCCAGCAGCTCTTATAATGGAAACACCATATATTTT. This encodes CASSSYNGNTIYF. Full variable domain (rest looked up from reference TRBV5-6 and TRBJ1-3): DAGVTQSPTHLIKTRGQQVTLRCSPKSGHDTVSWYQQALGQGPQFIFQYYEEEERQRGNFPDRFSGHQFPNYSSELNVNALLLGDSALYLCASSSYNGNTIYFGEGSWLTVV.

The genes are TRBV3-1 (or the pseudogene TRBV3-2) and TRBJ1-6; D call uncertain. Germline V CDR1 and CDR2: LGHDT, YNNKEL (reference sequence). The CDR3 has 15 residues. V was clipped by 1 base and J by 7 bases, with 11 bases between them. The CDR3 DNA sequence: TGTGCCAGCAGCCAAGGGGAGTTCCCAAATTCACCCCTCCACTTT. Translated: CASSQGEFPNSPLHF.

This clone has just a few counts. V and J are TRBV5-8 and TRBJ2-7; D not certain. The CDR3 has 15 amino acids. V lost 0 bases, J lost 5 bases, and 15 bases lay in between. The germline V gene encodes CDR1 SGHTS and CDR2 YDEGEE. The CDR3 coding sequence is TGTGCCAGCAGCTTGGCTACCGATTATTTGGACGAGCAGTACTTC. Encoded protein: CASSLATDYLDEQYF.

The CDR3 DNA reads as TGTGCCAGCAGTTTACCCGGGTCCTACGAGCAGTACTTC. It encodes CASSLPGSYEQYF. J is TRBJ2-7 and V is TRBV27; D gene uncertain. V lost 2 bases, J lost 1 base, and 6 bases lay in between. CDR1 is MNHEY, CDR2 SMNVEV, per germline (reference sequence). The length of the CDR3 is 13 residues.

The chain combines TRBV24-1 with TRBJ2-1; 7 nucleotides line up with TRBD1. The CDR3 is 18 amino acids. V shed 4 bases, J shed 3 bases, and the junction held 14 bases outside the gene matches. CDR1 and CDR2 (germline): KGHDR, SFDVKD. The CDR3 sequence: CATSDRAPNRGYYNEQFF. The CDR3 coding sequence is TGTGCCACCAGTGACCGTGCCCCTAACAGGGGCTACTACAATGAGCAGTTCTTC.

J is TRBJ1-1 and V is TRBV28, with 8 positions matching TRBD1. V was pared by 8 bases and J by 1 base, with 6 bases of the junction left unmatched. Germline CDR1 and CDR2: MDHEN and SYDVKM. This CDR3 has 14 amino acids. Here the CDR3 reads CASGEDRANTEAFF. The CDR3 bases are TGTGCCAGCGGCGAGGACAGGGCGAACACTGAAGCTTTCTTT. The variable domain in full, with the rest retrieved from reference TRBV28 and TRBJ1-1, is DVKVTQSSRYLVKRTGEKVFLECVQDMDHENMFWYRQDPGLGLRLIYFSYDVKMKEKGDIPEGYSVSREKKERFSLILESASTNQTSMYLCASGEDRANTEAFFGQGTRLTVV.

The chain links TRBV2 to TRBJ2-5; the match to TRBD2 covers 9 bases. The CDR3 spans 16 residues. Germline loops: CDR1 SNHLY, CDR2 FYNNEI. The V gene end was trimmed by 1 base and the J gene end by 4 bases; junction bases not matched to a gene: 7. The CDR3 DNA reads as TGTGCCAGCAGTGAAGGAGGTAGCGGGAGCGGAGAGACCCAGTACTTC. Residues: CASSEGGSGSGETQYF.

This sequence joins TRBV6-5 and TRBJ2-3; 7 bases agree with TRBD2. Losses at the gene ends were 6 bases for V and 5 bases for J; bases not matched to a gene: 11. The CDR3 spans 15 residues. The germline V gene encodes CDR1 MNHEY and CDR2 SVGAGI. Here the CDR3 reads CASRSSGGIIDTQYF. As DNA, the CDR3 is TGTGCCAGCAGGTCCTCGGGAGGAATAATAGATACGCAGTATTTT.

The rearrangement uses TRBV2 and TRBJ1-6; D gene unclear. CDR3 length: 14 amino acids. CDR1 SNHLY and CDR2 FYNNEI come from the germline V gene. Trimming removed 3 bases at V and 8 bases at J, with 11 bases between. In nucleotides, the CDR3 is TGTGCCAGCAGTGAGTTACAGTATTATTCACCCCTCCACTTT. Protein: CASSELQYYSPLHF.

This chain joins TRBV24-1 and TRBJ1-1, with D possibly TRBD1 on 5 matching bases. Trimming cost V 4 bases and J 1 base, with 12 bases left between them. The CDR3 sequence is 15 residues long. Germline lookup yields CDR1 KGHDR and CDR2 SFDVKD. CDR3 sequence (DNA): TGTGCCACCAGTGACTCTTCAGACAGGAACACTGAAGCTTTCTTT. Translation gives CATSDSSDRNTEAFF.

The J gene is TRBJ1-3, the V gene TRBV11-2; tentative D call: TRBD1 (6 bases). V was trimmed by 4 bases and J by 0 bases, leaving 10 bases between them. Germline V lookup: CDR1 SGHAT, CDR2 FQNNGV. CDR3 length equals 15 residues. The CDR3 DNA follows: TGTGCCAGCAGCTGGACAGTGAGCTCTGGAAACACCATATATTTT. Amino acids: CASSWTVSSGNTIYF.

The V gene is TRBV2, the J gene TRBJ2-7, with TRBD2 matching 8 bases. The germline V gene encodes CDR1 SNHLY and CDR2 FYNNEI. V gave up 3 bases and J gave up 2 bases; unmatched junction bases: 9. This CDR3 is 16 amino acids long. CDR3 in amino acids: CASSEWVSGSTYEQYF. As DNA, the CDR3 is TGTGCCAGCAGTGAGTGGGTGAGCGGGAGCACCTACGAGCAGTACTTC.

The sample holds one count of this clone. Written as DNA, the CDR3 is TGTGCCAGCAGCTTAGGGCGGAGGCACGATACGCAGTATTTT. Amino acid sequence: CASSLGRRHDTQYF. The chain employs TRBV7-9 and TRBJ2-3; possibly TRBD2 for D (5 bases). Between the trimmed V and J ends, which lost 1 base and 6 bases, there was a span of 11 bases. The germline V gene has CDR1 SEHNR and CDR2 FQNEAQ (reference sequence). There are 14 residues in the CDR3. The entire variable domain, with the rest obtained from reference TRBV7-9 and TRBJ2-3, is as follows: DTGVSQNPRHKITKRGQNVTFRCDPISEHNRLYWYRQTLGQGPEFLTYFQNEAQLEKSRLLSDRFSAERPKGSFSTLEIQRTEQGDSAMYLCASSLGRRHDTQYFGPGTRLTVL.